This T cell receptor (beta chain) was retrieved from a study of T cell changes during pregnancy in multiple sclerosis. Using immunoSEQ multiplex PCR, the repertoire was profiled, and TCRdb retains in-frame clones only, with some absent. This sample has some 60,000 clones, with just over 90% found just once. There are 17 residues in the CDR3. V was clipped by 5 bases and J by 6 bases; unmatched bases: 16. Germline V gene lookup returns CDR1 SGHTA and CDR2 FQGNSA. This clone showed up just once. This sequence joins TRBV7-2 and TRBJ2-7; 10 bases are shared with TRBD2. The source of this sequence is a female donor with multiple sclerosis, enrolled in a pregnancy study. Specimen: peripheral blood, collected after pregnancy. The chain's CDR3 is CASSRIATPGLATEQYF. CDR3 nucleotide sequence: TGTGCCAGCAGCAGGATTGCTACCCCGGGACTAGCGACCGAGCAGTACTTC.